This TCR beta chain was profiled in a study of T cells after yellow fever vaccination. Points from the study as a whole: CD4 and CD8 compartments shared a small share of clonotypes, likely from convergent recombination.

As regards this clonotype: The antigen is not known.

Germline CDR1 and CDR2: SGHVS and FNYEAQ. The CDR3 runs to 17 residues. The germline V and J ends were trimmed by 3 bases and 5 bases, with 21 bases remaining between them. Using its own MiXCR run on the 5' RACE reads, TCRdb lists one record per CDR3 protein. The data hold about 350,000 distinct CDR3 sequences, with under 14% observed a single time. The V call is TRBV7-6, the J call TRBJ2-3, with D possibly being TRBD2 (5 bases). The specimen was PBMCs, collected on the day of the first yellow fever vaccination. The sequence was obtained from a man between 18 and 35 years old who received the YFV17D yellow fever vaccine. CDR3: CASSLGSGVSGKDTQYF. CDR3 nucleotides: TGTGCCAGCAGCTTGGGGAGTGGGGTCAGTGGAAAAGATACGCAGTATTTT.